These T cell receptor beta chains were read from a single sample in a study of blood T cell repertoires in COVID-19. Repertoires were generated with immunoSEQ multiplex PCR, while TCRdb's copy carries only in-frame clones and drops some. The data show approximately 380,000 clones, 70% to 90% seen once. Sequencing input: PBMCs or T cells enriched from blood (not recorded which). The receptors were sampled from a woman between 18 and 29 years old who had recovered from COVID-19. Both conserved end residues are part of each CDR3. The D gene is left open where the match is weak. The size entry is marked missing in some rows and otherwise reads once, few, many or a size class.

J gene,V gene,D gene,clone size,CDR3 DNA,CDR3 protein
TRBJ2-4,TRBV18,TRBD2,.,TGTGCCAGCTCACCAAGGGCTAGCGGGGGTTTCATAGCCAAAAACATTCAGTACTTC,CASSPRASGGFIAKNIQYF
TRBJ2-5,TRBV7-2,.,.,TGTGCCAGCAGCCCTTGGAGGGAAATCCTTCGGGAGACCCAGTACTTC,CASSPWREILRETQYF
TRBJ1-5,TRBV7-2,.,.,TGTGCCAGCAGCTTAGGGCTCTGGGGAGGCAATCAGCCCCAGCATTTT,CASSLGLWGGNQPQHF
TRBJ1-1,TRBV2,TRBD1,.,TGTGCCAGCAGCGGAACAGGGGGCGCCGGTGAAGCTTTCTTT,CASSGTGGAGEAFF
TRBJ2-3,TRBV30,TRBD1,.,TGTGCCTGGAGTGTCGGGCCAGGGGGATCTGCAGATACGCAGTATTTT,CAWSVGPGGSADTQYF
TRBJ2-1,TRBV24-1,TRBD1,.,TGTGCCACCAGTGATTCGGGGACAGGGGTAAGGAATGAGCAGTTCTTC,CATSDSGTGVRNEQFF
TRBJ2-5,TRBV3-1/TRBV3-2,.,.,TGTGCCAGCAGCCCGGGAAAAAGGGAAGAGACCCAGTACTTC,CASSPGKREETQYF
TRBJ1-2,TRBV19,.,once,.,CASTSVTPNYGYTF
TRBJ1-1,TRBV19,TRBD1,.,TGTGCCAGTAGTAGAGACAGGGGATATTTCACTGAAGCTTTCTTT,CASSRDRGYFTEAFF
TRBJ1-2,TRBV2,.,.,TGTGCCAGCAGTCCAATGGGAAGGGAGCGCGGCTACACCTTC,CASSPMGRERGYTF
TRBJ1-2,TRBV9,TRBD1,.,TGTGCCAGCAGGCCGACAGGGGGCAATGGCTACACCTTC,CASRPTGGNGYTF
TRBJ1-6,TRBV5-1,.,.,TGCGCCAGCAGTCCCGGGACAAATAATTCACCCCTCCACTTT,CASSPGTNNSPLHF
TRBJ1-2,TRBV29-1,.,.,TGCAGCGTTGAAGACGGGGGGCAGGGCTATGGCTACACCTTC,CSVEDGGQGYGYTF
TRBJ2-5,TRBV19,TRBD1,.,TGTGCCAGTGGGACAGGGAGTATTCAAGAGACCCAGTACTTC,CASGTGSIQETQYF
TRBJ2-3,TRBV25-1,.,.,TGTGCCAGCAGTGTAAGATTACAGGGTATGACAGATACGCAGTATTTT,CASSVRLQGMTDTQYF
TRBJ2-3,TRBV4-2,TRBD2,.,TGTGCCAGCAGCCAAGATCGGATGATACTAGCGGGGTCAAAGACAGATACGCAGTATTTT,CASSQDRMILAGSKTDTQYF
TRBJ2-5,TRBV18,TRBD2,.,TGTGCCAGCTCACCACCGGGACTAGCGGGGTCCGTGTGGGGGACCCAGTACTTC,CASSPPGLAGSVWGTQYF
TRBJ1-4,TRBV5-1,TRBD1,.,TGCGCCAGCAGCTTCCGGACAGGGGGTAATGAAAAACTGTTTTTT,CASSFRTGGNEKLFF
TRBJ1-6,TRBV19,.,.,TGTGCCAGTAGTATAGAAGTCGGCAGGGGCTCCTATAATTCACCCCTCCACTTT,CASSIEVGRGSYNSPLHF
TRBJ1-6,TRBV28,TRBD1,few,TGTGCCAGCGATTCCGGGACAGGGGTCCACTTT,CASDSGTGVHF
TRBJ1-5,TRBV5-1,.,.,TGCGCCAGCAGCTTGCCTCCCGGAGCCCAGCATTTT,CASSLPPGAQHF
TRBJ1-1,TRBV4-2,.,.,TGTGCCAGCAGCCAAGAGGGGCCAGCTGAAGCTTTCTTT,CASSQEGPAEAFF
TRBJ2-3,TRBV9,TRBD2,.,TGTGCCAGCAGCGCCCAGATCACGGGGGGGGCCGCAGATACGCAGTATTTT,CASSAQITGGAADTQYF
TRBJ1-4,TRBV30,.,.,TGTGCCTGGAGTGGGGCCAACGAAGTGCAAAAACTGTTTTTT,CAWSGANEVQKLFF
TRBJ2-7,TRBV4-1,.,.,TGCGCCAGCAGCGCACCGGGTTCCTACGAGCAGTACTTC,CASSAPGSYEQYF
TRBJ1-4,TRBV24-1,.,.,TGTGCCACCAGTGACCCTCGGAGGGAGGGGGCTAATGAAAAACTGTTTTTT,CATSDPRREGANEKLFF
TRBJ1-5,TRBV28,.,few,TGTGCCAGCACCCCGGGGGACTCCCGACCCCTTAGCAATCAGCCCCAGCATTTT,CASTPGDSRPLSNQPQHF
TRBJ1-6,TRBV28,.,.,TGTGCCAGTCAGCTCGTGGGGACATATAATTCACCCCTCCACTTT,CASQLVGTYNSPLHF
TRBJ1-4,TRBV7-6,.,.,TGTGCCAGCAGCTTAGGAATTCCCGTCGTAGCGGAGGCTTACACAACTAATGAAAAACTGTTTTTT,CASSLGIPVVAEAYTTNEKLFF
TRBJ1-2,TRBV4-1,.,.,TGCGCCAGCAGCGAACTTAACTATGGCTACACCTTC,CASSELNYGYTF
TRBJ2-7,TRBV7-9,.,once,TGTGCCAGCAGCTATGGGGGGGAGCAGTACTTC,CASSYGGEQYF
TRBJ2-2,TRBV18,.,once,TGTGCCAGCTTCCCTCCGGGACAAAACACCGGGGAGCTGTTTTTT,CASFPPGQNTGELFF
TRBJ2-5,TRBV7-2,TRBD1,.,TGTGCCAGCAGCCCGGACAGGGGGCGGGAGACCCAGTACTTC,CASSPDRGRETQYF
TRBJ1-2,TRBV18,.,.,TGTGCCAGCTCACTAGGAGGGGCTCCCGCCCGGGGGGGCTACACCTTC,CASSLGGAPARGGYTF
TRBJ2-1,TRBV7-2,TRBD2,few,TGTGCCAGCAGCCCGACTAGCGGGGCCTACAATGAGCAGTTCTTC,CASSPTSGAYNEQFF
TRBJ1-2,TRBV29-1,.,.,TGCAGCGTTGAACTAGGGGGTCGTGGCTACACCTTC,CSVELGGRGYTF
TRBJ2-7,TRBV29-1,.,few,TGCAGCGTTCGCATTAGGGGGGGACAGGTCCCCTACGAGCAGTACTTC,CSVRIRGGQVPYEQYF
TRBJ2-2,TRBV18,TRBD1,.,TGTGCCAGCTCACCGCTGCGACAGGGGGGTACCGGGGAGCTGTTTTTT,CASSPLRQGGTGELFF
TRBJ2-7,TRBV10-3,TRBD1,.,TGTGCCATCAGTGCGACAGGGATATCCTACGAGCAGTACTTC,CAISATGISYEQYF
TRBJ1-5,TRBV30,TRBD1,.,TGTGCCTGGAGTGGGGACAGGGGGAAAGGTCAGCCCCAGCATTTT,CAWSGDRGKGQPQHF
TRBJ1-4,TRBV6-2/TRBV6-3,TRBD1,.,TGTGCCAGCAGCCGGGACAGGGAGGGGGCTGAAAAACTGTTTTTT,CASSRDREGAEKLFF
TRBJ1-1,TRBV5-1,.,.,TGCGCCAGCAGCTCATCCCTCACAGGGACCACTGAAGCTTTCTTT,CASSSSLTGTTEAFF
TRBJ2-7,TRBV19,.,.,TGTGCCAGTAGTATTCAGGGCGAACACGAGCAGTACTTC,CASSIQGEHEQYF
TRBJ1-1,TRBV2,.,.,TGTGCCAGCAGTGAAGTCGCGGGAGGTAACACTGAAGCTTTCTTT,CASSEVAGGNTEAFF
TRBJ2-7,TRBV11-2,TRBD2,.,TGTGCCAGCAGCTTATGGCGGGGGGCCCCTTCCTACGAGCAGTACTTC,CASSLWRGAPSYEQYF
TRBJ2-5,TRBV3-1/TRBV3-2,TRBD1,.,TGTGCCAGCAGCCAAGGAGACAGGGCGGCGGAGACCCAGTACTTC,CASSQGDRAAETQYF
TRBJ1-3,TRBV28,.,.,TGTGCCATCGGACTCTCTGGAAACACCATATATTTT,CAIGLSGNTIYF
TRBJ2-1,TRBV4-3,TRBD1,.,TGCGCCAGCAGCCCCTGGACAGGGCACAATGAGCAGTTCTTC,CASSPWTGHNEQFF
TRBJ1-4,TRBV30,TRBD1,.,TGTGCCTGGAGTACACGGCAGGGGGCAGAAAAACTGTTTTTT,CAWSTRQGAEKLFF